Listed below are T cell receptor beta chains from one sample, sequenced in a study of blood T cell repertoires in COVID-19. The method was immunoSEQ multiplex PCR; TCRdb's version includes in-frame clones alone and lacks a portion of them. The sample has around 80,000 clones, about 70% seen once. The sequencing input was peripheral blood. The receptors shown here come from a man between 45 and 60 years old with active or convalescent COVID-19. Both conserved end residues are part of each CDR3. A D gene is named only where the DNA matches it firmly.

v_call	j_call	d_call	cdr3_aa
TRBV14	TRBJ1-1	NA	CASSPQVNGEAFF
TRBV5-8	TRBJ1-2	NA	CASSPLEYGYTF
TRBV6-5	TRBJ2-3	NA	CASRDYPQGTQYF
TRBV2	TRBJ2-3	NA	CASTLAILSDTQYF
TRBV5-1	TRBJ2-7	TRBD1	CASSPGQGVDEQYF
TRBV25-1	TRBJ1-2	TRBD1	CASSLTGTGRDGYTF
TRBV29-1	TRBJ1-1	NA	CSVWGHRAGTEAFF
TRBV30	TRBJ2-5	NA	CAWSKAGGTQYF
TRBV28	TRBJ1-1	TRBD1	CASHGDRETFTEAFF
TRBV7-6	TRBJ2-2	NA	CASSSGSGELFF
TRBV7-9	TRBJ2-1	NA	CASSPNGEKQFF
TRBV6-2/TRBV6-3	TRBJ1-2	TRBD1	CASSQQGNYGYTF
TRBV7-2	TRBJ2-3	TRBD2	CASSMGLAGGIDTQYF
TRBV2	TRBJ1-1	NA	CATLQGTDTEAFF
TRBV21-1	TRBJ1-5	NA	CASSKSEHSNQPQHF
TRBV5-4	TRBJ2-5	TRBD2	CASSPGTSGGYGTQYF
TRBV7-9	TRBJ2-2	TRBD1	CASRPKDRVATGELFF
TRBV3-1/TRBV3-2	TRBJ1-5	NA	CASSQGRGQPQHF